This TCR beta chain was identified during a study of T cell responses to AZD1222 COVID-19 vaccine. CDR1 and CDR2 (germline): MNHEY, SVGAGI. Germline trimming cut 0 bases from V and 11 bases from J; bases unmatched to any gene: 9. The CDR3 is 14 amino acids. Some clones are missing from TCRdb's copy, which holds only in-frame ones; the method was immunoSEQ multiplex PCR. Here the sample spans more than 110,000 clones, 90% being singletons. Only one count was recorded for this clone. The J gene is TRBJ1-1, the V gene TRBV6-5, with 7 nucleotides matching TRBD1. The receptor's source is an adult in good health. Specimen: peripheral blood, collected on day 0 of AZD1222 vaccination. Here the CDR3 DNA reads TGTGCCAGCAGTTACTCGACAGGGACGCTCGGGGCTTTCTTT. Encoded protein: CASSYSTGTLGAFF.